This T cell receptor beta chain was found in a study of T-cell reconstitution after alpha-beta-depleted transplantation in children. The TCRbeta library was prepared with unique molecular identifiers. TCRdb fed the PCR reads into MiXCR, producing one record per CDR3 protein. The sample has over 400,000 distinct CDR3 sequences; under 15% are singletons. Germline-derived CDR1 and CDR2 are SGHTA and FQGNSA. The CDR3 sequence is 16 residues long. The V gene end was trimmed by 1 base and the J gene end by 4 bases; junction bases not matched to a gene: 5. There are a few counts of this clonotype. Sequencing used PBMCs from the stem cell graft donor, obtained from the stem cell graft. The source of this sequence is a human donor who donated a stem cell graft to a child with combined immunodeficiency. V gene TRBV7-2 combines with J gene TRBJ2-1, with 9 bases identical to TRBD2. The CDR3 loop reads CASSLVLAGKYNEQFF. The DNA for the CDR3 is TGTGCCAGCAGCTTAGTCCTAGCGGGAAAGTACAATGAGCAGTTCTTC.